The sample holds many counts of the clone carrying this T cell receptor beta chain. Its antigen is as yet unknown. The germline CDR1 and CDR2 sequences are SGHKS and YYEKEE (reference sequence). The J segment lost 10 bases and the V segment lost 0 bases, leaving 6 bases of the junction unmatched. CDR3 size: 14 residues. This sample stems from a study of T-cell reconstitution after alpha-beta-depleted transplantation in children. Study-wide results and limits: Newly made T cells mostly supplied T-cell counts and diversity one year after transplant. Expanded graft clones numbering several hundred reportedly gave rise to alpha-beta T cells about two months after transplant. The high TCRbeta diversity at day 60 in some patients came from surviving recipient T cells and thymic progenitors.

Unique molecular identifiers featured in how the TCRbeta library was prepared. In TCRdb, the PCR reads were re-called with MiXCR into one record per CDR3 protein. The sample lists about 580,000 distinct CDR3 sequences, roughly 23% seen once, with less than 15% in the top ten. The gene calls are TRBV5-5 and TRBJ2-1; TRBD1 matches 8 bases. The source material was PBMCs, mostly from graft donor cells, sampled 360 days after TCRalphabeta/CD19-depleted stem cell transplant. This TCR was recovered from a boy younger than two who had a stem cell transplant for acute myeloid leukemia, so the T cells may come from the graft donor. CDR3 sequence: CASSLARTGREQFF. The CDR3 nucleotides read TGTGCCAGCAGCTTGGCCCGGACAGGGAGAGAGCAGTTCTTC. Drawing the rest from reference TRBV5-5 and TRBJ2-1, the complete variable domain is DAGVTQSPTHLIKTRGQQVTLRCSPISGHKSVSWYQQVLGQGPQFIFQYYEKEERGRGNFPDRFSARQFPNYSSELNVNALLLGDSALYLCASSLARTGREQFFGPGTRLTVL.